This entry lists 7 T cell receptor beta chains sequenced from one sample in a study of blood T cell repertoires in COVID-19. Data came from immunoSEQ multiplex PCR; TCRdb stores just in-frame clones and leaves some out. The data show 200,000 to 250,000 clones, approximately 86% seen once. What was sequenced was peripheral blood. The receptor source for this set is a man in his 60s with acute or convalescent COVID-19.

The chain combines TRBV11-1 with TRBJ2-1; unclear D gene. Germline CDR1 SGHAT, CDR2 FQDESV (reference sequence). This CDR3 comprises 15 residues. V lost 1 base and J lost 0, with 7 bases in between. CDR3 in amino acids: CASSLGRSSYNEQFF. The CDR3 bases are TGTGCCAGCAGCTTAGGTCGTAGCTCCTACAATGAGCAGTTCTTC.

The chain uses TRBV19 and TRBJ1-1; TRBD1 matches at 7 bases. The CDR3 totals 15 residues. The junction had 9 bases not matched to a gene; V was cut back by 8 bases and J by 0 bases. CDR1 and CDR2 (germline): LNHDA, SQIVND (reference sequence). The CDR3 region is CASGRTGPMNTEAFF. The CDR3, as DNA: TGTGCCAGTGGACGGACAGGCCCTATGAACACTGAAGCTTTCTTT.

CDR3 sequence: CASSVATGTGGAYEQYF. The DNA for the CDR3 is TGTGCCAGCAGCGTAGCTACGGGGACAGGGGGCGCCTACGAGCAGTACTTC. The chain recombines TRBV9 with TRBJ2-7, with TRBD1 matching 12 bases. This CDR3 comprises 17 residues. V shed 0 bases, J shed 2 bases, and the junction held 6 bases outside the gene matches. Per the germline V gene, CDR1 is SGDLS and CDR2 is YYNGEE.

This chain joins TRBV5-5 and TRBJ1-1, with 7 bases lining up with TRBD1. Germline CDR1 is SGHKS and CDR2 is YYEKEE (reference sequence). There are 11 residues in the CDR3. V shed 4 bases, J shed 11 bases, and the junction held 5 bases outside the gene matches. CDR3 nucleotides: TGTGCCAGCAGCCAAACAGGGGTCGCTTTCTTT. Translation: CASSQTGVAFF.

The rearrangement joins TRBV5-1 to TRBJ1-3, with D unresolved. Germline V lookup: CDR1 SGHRS, CDR2 YFSETQ. The CDR3 contains 15 residues. V shed 4 bases and J shed 4 bases, with 15 bases lying between them. CDR3 nucleotides: TGCGCCAGCAGCCCGCGGGAGGCGGTGGGAAACACCATATATTTT. Protein: CASSPREAVGNTIYF.

The chain links TRBV7-2 to TRBJ2-4; D gene ambiguous. The length of the CDR3 is 14 residues. Between the trimmed V and J ends, which lost 3 bases and 1 base, there was a span of 7 bases. Germline-derived CDR1 and CDR2 are SGHTA and FQGNSA. CDR3 nucleotide sequence: TGTGCCAGCAGCTTGGCCGGGGCCAAAAACATTCAGTACTTC. This gives the protein CASSLAGAKNIQYF. Supplemented by reference TRBV7-2 and TRBJ2-4, the full variable domain reads GAGVSQSPSNKVTEKGKDVELRCDPISGHTALYWYRQSLGQGLEFLIYFQGNSAPDKSGLPSDRFSAERTGGSVSTLTIQRTQQEDSAVYLCASSLAGAKNIQYFGAGTRLSVL.

CDR3 nucleotide sequence: TGTGCCAGAGAGGATCAAAGGGGGACCACAGATACGCAGTATTTT. Translation gives CAREDQRGTTDTQYF. The chain links TRBV30 to TRBJ2-3; D perhaps matches TRBD1 (6 bases). Trimming shortened V by 8 bases and J by 2 bases, and 20 bases separated the two germline ends. This CDR3 is 15 amino acids long. In germline, CDR1 is GTSNPN, CDR2 SVGIG (reference sequence).